This entry lists 15 T cell receptor beta chains sequenced from one sample in a study of cytomegalovirus exposure and HLA in healthy donors. Primers: 60 Vbeta forward and 13 Jbeta reverse. Clones were read by immunoSEQ multiplex PCR, and TCRdb kept only the in-frame ones, dropping some. Here the sample spans about 200,000 clones, 82% being singletons. The specimen was PBMCs. These receptor sequences come from a man aged 35 to 55 in good health and CMV-seropositive.

Here the CDR3 reads CASSKLTGKNYGYTF. CDR3 coding DNA: TGTGCCAGCAGTAAGTTGACAGGGAAAAACTATGGCTACACCTTC. This chain joins TRBV27 and TRBJ1-2; 7 bases fit TRBD1. CDR3 length equals 15 residues. The trim removed 5 bases at V and 2 bases at J, leaving 8 bases unmatched. CDR1 and CDR2 (germline): MNHEY, SMNVEV (reference sequence).

J is TRBJ1-1 and V is TRBV19; tentative D call: TRBD1 (6 bases). Trimming took 10 bases from V and 4 from J, leaving 19 bases between them. Germline lookup yields CDR1 LNHDA and CDR2 SQIVND (reference sequence). The CDR3 runs 14 residues. CDR3 amino acids: CATRLQGKGTEAFF. DNA for the CDR3: TGTGCCACCCGATTACAGGGTAAGGGCACTGAAGCTTTCTTT.

The V and J genes are TRBV2 and TRBJ2-7; weak D call: TRBD1 (5 bases). The ends were cut back, 8 bases at V and 5 bases at J, with 16 bases in the middle. The CDR3 consists of 13 residues. Per the germline V gene, CDR1 is SNHLY and CDR2 is FYNNEI. The CDR3 DNA is TGTGCCAGCGATGCATCAGGGTTCAACGAGCAGTACTTC. Its protein product is CASDASGFNEQYF.

The chain is built from TRBV11-3 and TRBJ1-1; 7 bases map to TRBD1. Germline CDR1 SGHNT, CDR2 YENEEA. The CDR3 has 13 residues. The J segment lost 2 bases and the V segment lost 5 bases, leaving 2 bases of the junction unmatched. CDR3 nucleotide sequence: TGTGCCAGCAGCGACAGGGCCAACACTGAAGCTTTCTTT. Translation gives CASSDRANTEAFF. The variable domain in full, with the rest retrieved from reference TRBV11-3 and TRBJ1-1, is EAGVVQSPRYKIIEKKQPVAFWCNPISGHNTLYWYLQNLGQGPELLIRYENEEAVDDSQLPKDRFSAERLKGVDSTLKIQPAELGDSAVYLCASSDRANTEAFFGQGTRLTVV.

The CDR3 loop is CASSLPWIAENQETQYF. CDR3 nucleotide sequence: TGTGCCAGCAGCCTCCCCTGGATAGCGGAGAACCAAGAGACCCAGTACTTC. The genes are TRBV11-3 and TRBJ2-5; D possibly corresponds to TRBD2 (6 bases). The CDR3 length is 17 residues. CDR1 is SGHNT and CDR2 is YENEEA in the germline V gene. V was clipped by 5 bases and J by 0 bases, with 19 bases between them.

The J gene is TRBJ2-5, the V gene TRBV19, with unresolved D. The assigned J gene may be wrong: the sequence end matches TRBJ2-7 better. The CDR3 has 14 amino acids. Germline assignment: CDR1 LNHDA and CDR2 SQIVND (reference sequence). The CDR3 nucleotides are TGTGCCAGTAGTATATCAGGTCCTGCCTACGAGCAGTACTTC. Translating it yields CASSISGPAYEQYF.

The gene calls are TRBV2 and TRBJ2-4; D remains unclear. The V end was cut by 11 bases, the J end by 2 bases, with 10 bases between. The CDR3 covers 12 residues. The germline V gene has CDR1 SNHLY and CDR2 FYNNEI. CDR3 sequence (DNA): TGTGCCGGTGCGAGTTCCAAAAACATTCAGTACTTC. Protein: CAGASSKNIQYF.

The chain recombines TRBV27 with TRBJ1-5, with D perhaps matching TRBD1 (5 bases). The CDR3 covers 14 residues. The V end lost 0 bases, the J end lost 4 bases, and 7 bases lay between the germline ends. The germline CDR1 and CDR2 sequences are MNHEY and SMNVEV (reference sequence). Written as DNA, the CDR3 is TGTGCCAGCAGTTTATCAGGGGCAAATCAGCCCCAGCATTTT. This sequence encodes CASSLSGANQPQHF.

This clone was observed a few times. The chain links TRBV6-1 to TRBJ1-5; a possible D gene is TRBD1 (6 bases). Trimming took off 0 bases at V and 4 bases at J, with 13 bases between the two ends. This CDR3 spans 16 amino acids. Germline V gene lookup returns CDR1 MNHNS and CDR2 SASEGT. The CDR3 spells CASSEAAGARNQPQHF. CDR3 bases: TGTGCCAGCAGTGAAGCGGCAGGGGCCAGGAATCAGCCCCAGCATTTT.

The rearrangement uses TRBV29-1 and TRBJ1-1; 7 nucleotides align to TRBD1. The CDR3 is made up of 12 amino acids. CDR1 is SQVTM and CDR2 is ANQGSEA in the germline V gene. V shed 5 bases and J 1 base; nucleotides not matched to a gene: 1. CDR3 sequence (DNA): TGCAGCGTTACAGGGGAGAACACTGAAGCTTTCTTT. Residues: CSVTGENTEAFF.

The chain couples TRBV5-1 to TRBJ1-5; D remains ambiguous. V shed 0 bases and J shed 5 bases, with 12 bases lying between them. The V gene's germline CDR1 is SGHRS and CDR2 YFSETQ. CDR3 length: 15 residues. CDR3 amino acids: CASSLGGSSDQPQHF. DNA of the CDR3: TGCGCCAGCAGCTTGGGAGGTTCATCGGATCAGCCCCAGCATTTT.

This chain uses TRBV4-2 with TRBJ2-2; D call uncertain. CDR3 length: 15 amino acids. V dropped 4 bases and J dropped 3 bases, with 12 bases sitting between them. Germline V lookup: CDR1 LGHNA, CDR2 YNFKEQ. The CDR3 sequence: CASSPRTRDTGELFF. The CDR3 DNA sequence: TGTGCCAGCAGCCCGCGAACACGGGACACCGGGGAGCTGTTTTTT.

The chain recombines TRBV7-6 with TRBJ2-1; 8 bases map to TRBD1. From germline, CDR1 is SGHVS and CDR2 FNYEAQ. The V segment lost 1 base and the J segment 8 bases; nucleotides outside the gene matches: 4. This CDR3 spans 14 amino acids. As DNA, the CDR3 is TGTGCCAGCAGCTTAGGACAGGGGAACGATGAGCAGTTCTTC. Encoded protein: CASSLGQGNDEQFF.

The CDR3 DNA sequence: TGTGCCAGCAGTGCCACAGGGGCCTTCACTGAAGCTTTCTTT. Protein product: CASSATGAFTEAFF. J is TRBJ1-1 and V is TRBV28; 7 bases line up with TRBD1. V lost 5 bases, J lost 4 bases, and 7 bases stayed unmatched. This CDR3 is 14 amino acids long. The germline V gene encodes CDR1 MDHEN and CDR2 SYDVKM.

The V and J genes are TRBV30 and TRBJ2-4; 8 nucleotides agree with TRBD2. Germline values: CDR1 GTSNPN, CDR2 SVGIG (reference sequence). V was clipped by 2 bases and J by 6 bases; unmatched bases: 6. The CDR3 consists of 14 residues. The DNA for the CDR3 is TGTGCCTGGAGTCTTGGACTAGCAGGAAACATTCAGTACTTC. Residues: CAWSLGLAGNIQYF. Looking up the rest from reference TRBV30 and TRBJ2-4 gives the full variable domain: SQTIHQWPATLVQPVGSPLSLECTVEGTSNPNLYWYRQAAGRGLQLLFYSVGIGQISSEVPQNLSASRPQDRQFILSSKKLLLSDSGFYLCAWSLGLAGNIQYFGAGTRLSVL.